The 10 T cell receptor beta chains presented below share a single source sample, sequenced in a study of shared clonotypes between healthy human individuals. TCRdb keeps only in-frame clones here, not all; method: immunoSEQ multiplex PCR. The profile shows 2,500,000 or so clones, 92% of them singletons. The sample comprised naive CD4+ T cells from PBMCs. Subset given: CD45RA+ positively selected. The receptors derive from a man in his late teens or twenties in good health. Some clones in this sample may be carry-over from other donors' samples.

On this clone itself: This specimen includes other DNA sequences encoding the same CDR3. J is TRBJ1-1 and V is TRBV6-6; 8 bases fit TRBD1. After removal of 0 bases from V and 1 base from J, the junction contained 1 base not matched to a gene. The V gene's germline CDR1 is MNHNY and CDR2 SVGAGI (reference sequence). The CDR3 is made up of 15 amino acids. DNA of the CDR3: TGTGCCAGCAGTTACTCTGGACAGGGGAACACTGAAGCTTTCTTT. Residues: CASSYSGQGNTEAFF.

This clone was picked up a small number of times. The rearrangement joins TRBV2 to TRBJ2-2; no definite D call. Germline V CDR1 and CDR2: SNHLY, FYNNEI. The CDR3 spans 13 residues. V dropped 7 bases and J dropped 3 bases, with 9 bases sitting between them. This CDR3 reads CASNTDYTGELFF. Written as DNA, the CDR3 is TGTGCCAGCAACACCGATTACACCGGGGAGCTGTTTTTT. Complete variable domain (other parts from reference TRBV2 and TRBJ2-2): EPEVTQTPSHQVTQMGQEVILRCVPISNHLYFYWYRQILGQKVEFLVSFYNNEISEKSEIFDDQFSVERPDGSNFTLKIRSTKLEDSAMYFCASNTDYTGELFFGEGSRLTVL.

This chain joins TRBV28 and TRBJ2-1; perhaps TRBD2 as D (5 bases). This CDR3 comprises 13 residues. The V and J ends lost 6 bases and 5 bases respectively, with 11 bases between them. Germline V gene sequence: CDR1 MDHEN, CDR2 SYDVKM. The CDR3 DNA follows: TGTGCCAGCAGCTTTGGGAGAGACAATGAGCAGTTCTTC. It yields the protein CASSFGRDNEQFF.

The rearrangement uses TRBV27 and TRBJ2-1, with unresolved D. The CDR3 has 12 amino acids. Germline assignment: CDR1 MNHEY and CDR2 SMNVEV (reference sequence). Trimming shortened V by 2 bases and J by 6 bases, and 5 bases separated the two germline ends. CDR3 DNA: TGTGCCAGCAGTTTACGGGCCAATGAGCAGTTCTTC. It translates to CASSLRANEQFF.

The CDR3 region has the DNA TGTGCCAGCAGCTCCCCCGGGGCGGGAGGTTCCTACGAGCAGTACTTC. Protein: CASSSPGAGGSYEQYF. This chain links TRBV5-5 with TRBJ2-7; TRBD2 aligns across 8 bases. J gave up 1 base and V 3 bases, and 9 bases lay outside the gene matches. The CDR3 spans 16 residues. In germline, CDR1 is SGHKS, CDR2 YYEKEE (reference sequence).

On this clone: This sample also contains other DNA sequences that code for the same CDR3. CDR3 protein: CASSSTSTDTQYF. The CDR3 nucleotides read TGCGCCAGCAGCTCGACGAGCACAGATACGCAGTATTTT. V and J are TRBV5-1 and TRBJ2-3; D not certain. Trimming shortened V by 3 bases and J by 0 bases, and 5 bases separated the two germline ends. Per the germline V gene, CDR1 is SGHRS and CDR2 is YFSETQ. The CDR3 contains 13 residues.

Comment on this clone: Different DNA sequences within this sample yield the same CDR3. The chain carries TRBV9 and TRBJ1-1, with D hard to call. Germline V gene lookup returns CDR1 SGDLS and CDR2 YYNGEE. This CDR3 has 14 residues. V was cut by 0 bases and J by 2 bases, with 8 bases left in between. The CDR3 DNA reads TGTGCCAGCAGCGTAGAAGGCACTAACACTGAAGCTTTCTTT. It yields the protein CASSVEGTNTEAFF.

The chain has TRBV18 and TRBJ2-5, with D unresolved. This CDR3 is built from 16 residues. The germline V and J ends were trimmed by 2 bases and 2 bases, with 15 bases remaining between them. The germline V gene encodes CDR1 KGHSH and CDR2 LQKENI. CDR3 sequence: CASSPYRLKGQETQYF. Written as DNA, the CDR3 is TGTGCCAGCTCACCATACCGGCTCAAGGGTCAAGAGACCCAGTACTTC.

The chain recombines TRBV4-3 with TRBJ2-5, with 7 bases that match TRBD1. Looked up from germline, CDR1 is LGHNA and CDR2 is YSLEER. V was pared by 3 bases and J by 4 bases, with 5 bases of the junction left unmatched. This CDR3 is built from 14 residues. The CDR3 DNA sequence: TGCGCCAGCAGCCAGACAGGGACCCCAGAGACCCAGTACTTC. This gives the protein CASSQTGTPETQYF.

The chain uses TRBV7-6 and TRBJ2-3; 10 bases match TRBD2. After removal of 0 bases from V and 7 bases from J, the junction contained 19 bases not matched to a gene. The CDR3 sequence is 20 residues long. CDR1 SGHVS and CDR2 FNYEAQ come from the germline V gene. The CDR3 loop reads CASSLAPFQREGKSVNTQYF. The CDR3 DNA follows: TGTGCCAGCAGCTTAGCGCCCTTCCAGCGGGAGGGCAAATCGGTGAATACGCAGTATTTT. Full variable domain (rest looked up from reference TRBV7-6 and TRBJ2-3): GAGVSQSPRYKVTKRGQDVALRCDPISGHVSLYWYRQALGQGPEFLTYFNYEAQQDKSGLPNDRFSAERPEGSISTLTIQRTEQRDSAMYRCASSLAPFQREGKSVNTQYFGPGTRLTVL.